Below are 11 T cell receptor beta chains sequenced from a single sample in a study of Ad26.COV2.S vaccination and SARS-CoV-2 variants. Sequenced by immunoSEQ multiplex PCR; TCRdb stores in-frame clones only, minus some. This repertoire shows around 350,000 clones, 90% to 95% found once; its top ten account for roughly 3.9%. The sample consisted of peripheral blood, taken after recovery from COVID-19. Every receptor here comes from a human donor who had recovered from COVID-19.

J is TRBJ1-2 and V is TRBV29-1; possibly TRBD1 for D (6 bases). Trimming removed 7 bases at V and 7 bases at J, with 22 bases between. The CDR3 runs 14 residues. The germline gives CDR1 SQVTM, CDR2 ANQGSEA. The CDR3 DNA sequence: TGCAGCGCCTGGGGGGGCAGGATGCCTCCTGGCTACACCTTC. It is translated as CSAWGGRMPPGYTF. Variable domain in full (rest from reference TRBV29-1 and TRBJ1-2): SAVISQKPSRDICQRGTSLTIQCQVDSQVTMMFWYRQQPGQSLTLIATANQGSEATYESGFVIDKFPISRPNLTFSTLTVSNMSPEDSSIYLCSAWGGRMPPGYTFGSGTRLTVV.

The chain joins TRBV10-1 to TRBJ1-1; possible D gene TRBD1, 6 bases. Germline CDR1 is WNHNN and CDR2 is SYGVQD (reference sequence). The CDR3 totals 18 residues. V lost 8 bases and J lost 0, with 25 bases in between. The CDR3 nucleotides read TGCGCCAGCGGATCCAACAGGGCTCCCATTATTATGAACACTGAAGCTTTCTTT. It encodes CASGSNRAPIIMNTEAFF.

The rearrangement joins TRBV7-2 to TRBJ1-4; no reliable D call. V was cut by 3 bases and J by 8 bases, with 7 bases left in between. Per germline, CDR1 SGHTA and CDR2 FQGNSA. This CDR3 is built from 12 residues. CDR3 bases: TGTGCCAGCAGCTTCGGAGGGGAAAAACTGTTTTTT. This gives the protein CASSFGGEKLFF.

The rearrangement joins TRBV11-2 to TRBJ1-6; D is uncertain. Germline lookup yields CDR1 SGHAT and CDR2 FQNNGV. The CDR3 extends over 15 amino acids. Trimming removed 6 bases at V and 2 bases at J, with 11 bases between. Here the CDR3 reads CASRTIRTYNSPLHF. The CDR3, as DNA: TGTGCCAGCAGAACAATTCGGACCTATAATTCACCCCTCCACTTT.

This clone showed up just once. The chain couples TRBV7-9 to TRBJ1-3, with 7 bases identical to TRBD1. CDR3 length equals 15 residues. Germline loops: CDR1 SEHNR, CDR2 FQNEAQ (reference sequence). V gave up 5 bases and J gave up 2 bases; unmatched junction bases: 6. The CDR3 reads CASSLQQGTGNTIYF. CDR3 in DNA: TGTGCCAGCAGCCTCCAACAGGGGACTGGAAACACCATATATTTT.

V and J are TRBV7-9 and TRBJ2-4; D is perhaps TRBD2 (5 bases). Per germline, CDR1 SEHNR and CDR2 FQNEAQ (reference sequence). This CDR3 is built from 13 residues. V lost 3 bases to trimming and J lost 9 bases, with 12 bases between them. In DNA, the CDR3 is TGTGCCAGCAGCTTTCCCACCGAGGGCATTCAGTACTTC. Protein: CASSFPTEGIQYF. Filled out from reference TRBV7-9 and TRBJ2-4, the complete variable domain reads DTGVSQNPRHKITKRGQNVTFRCDPISEHNRLYWYRQTLGQGPEFLTYFQNEAQLEKSRLLSDRFSAERPKGSFSTLEIQRTEQGDSAMYLCASSFPTEGIQYFGAGTRLSVL.

The V gene is TRBV20-1, the J gene TRBJ1-3; 8 bases map to TRBD1. CDR1 and CDR2 from the germline V gene are DFQATT and SNEGSKA (reference sequence). The V and J ends lost 3 bases and 4 bases, in that order; junction bases with no gene match: 8. This CDR3 comprises 15 residues. The CDR3 here is CSASPTGTGGNTIYF. The DNA of the CDR3 is TGCAGTGCTAGTCCAACCGGGACAGGCGGAAACACCATATATTTT.

The V call is TRBV10-1, the J call TRBJ2-1; D is perhaps TRBD1 or TRBD2 (5 bases each). This CDR3 is built from 15 residues. V shed 3 bases and J shed 7 bases, with 16 bases lying between them. In germline, CDR1 is WNHNN, CDR2 SYGVQD (reference sequence). The CDR3 DNA follows: TGCGCCAGCAGTGACGCCGGGGCGAGTGGTAATGAGCAGTTCTTC. Translating gives CASSDAGASGNEQFF.

The V gene is TRBV11-2, the J gene TRBJ2-3; 8 bases align to TRBD2. The junction had 11 bases not matched to a gene; V was cut back by 1 base and J by 2 bases. The CDR3 is 18 residues long. In germline, CDR1 is SGHAT, CDR2 FQNNGV. The CDR3 DNA reads as TGTGCCAGCAGCTTAGCCCCCCCCGCGGGGGGCAACACAGATACGCAGTATTTT. Amino acid sequence: CASSLAPPAGGNTDTQYF.

The DNA for the CDR3 is TGTGCCAGCAGCGTAGGGCCTACAGGCAATCAGCCCCAGCATTTT. This sequence encodes CASSVGPTGNQPQHF. The chain has TRBV9 and TRBJ1-5; D is undetermined. The CDR3 length is 15 residues. Germline V gene lookup returns CDR1 SGDLS and CDR2 YYNGEE. Trimming shortened V by 0 bases and J by 2 bases, and 9 bases separated the two germline ends.

The chain combines TRBV10-3 with TRBJ2-5; D not certain. With 5 bases removed from V and 4 bases from J, the gap between germline ends came to 11 bases. In germline, CDR1 is ENHRY, CDR2 SYGVKD. CDR3 length: 13 residues. The CDR3 spells CAISQNIRETQYF. CDR3 coding DNA: TGTGCCATCAGTCAGAATATACGAGAGACCCAGTACTTC.